The 18 T cell receptor beta chains in this list originate from one sample, sequenced in a study of identical twins. TCRdb reprocessed the 5' RACE reads via MiXCR and lists one record per CDR3 protein. The sample contains some 1,700,000 distinct CDR3 sequences, 25% to 35% of which appear only once. Material for sequencing was cord blood. All receptors come from a newborn girl in good health.

This clonotype was seen only a few times. CDR3 bases: TGCGCCAGCAGCTTGGGGGGGGTTCTTCGCACAGATACGCAGTATTTT. It encodes CASSLGGVLRTDTQYF. This sequence joins TRBV5-1 and TRBJ2-3; D might be TRBD2 (6 bases). The V gene's germline CDR1 is SGHRS and CDR2 YFSETQ. Between the trimmed V and J ends, which lost 0 bases and 1 base, there was a span of 12 bases. This CDR3 spans 16 amino acids.

This clonotype has at least ten counts. The chain employs TRBV29-1 and TRBJ2-5; D unresolved. Trimming pared 4 bases from V and 3 bases from J, leaving 18 bases between. Germline V gives CDR1 SQVTM, CDR2 ANQGSEA. The CDR3 runs to 15 residues. The CDR3 DNA follows: TGCAGCGTTGGGTCGAGACTCCTACCCGAAGAGACCCAGTACTTC. Its protein product is CSVGSRLLPEETQYF.

Remarks on this clonotype: No conserved phenylalanine or tryptophan is present at the end of the CDR3, so a read error is the likely explanation. The chain combines TRBV5-1 with TRBJ2-4; D is undetermined. V was clipped by 4 bases and J by 1 base, with 15 bases between them. The germline V gene has CDR1 SGHRS and CDR2 YFSETQ. There are 16 residues in the CDR3. The CDR3 DNA sequence: TGCGCCAGCAGCCTGGAGCCCATGACGGCCAAAAACATTCAGTACTGC. Translated, it gives CASSLEPMTAKNIQYC.

Here the CDR3 reads CASKRDANTGELFF. As DNA, the CDR3 is TGTGCCAGCAAAAGAGACGCGAACACCGGGGAGCTGTTTTTT. J is TRBJ2-2 and V is TRBV2; D remains unclear. Looked up from germline, CDR1 is SNHLY and CDR2 is FYNNEI. Trimming stripped 7 bases from V and 0 bases from J, with 9 bases between. CDR3 length equals 14 residues.

This chain connects TRBV20-1 to TRBJ1-5; no firm D call. Trimming removed 3 bases at V and 3 bases at J, with 6 bases between. This CDR3 has 12 amino acids. Germline CDR1 and CDR2: DFQATT and SNEGSKA (reference sequence). CDR3 bases: TGCAGTGCTAGCCTTATCAATCAGCCCCAGCATTTT. This codes for CSASLINQPQHF.

This clonotype has at least ten counts. V usage is TRBV29-1 and J usage is TRBJ1-2; D call uncertain. There are 12 residues in the CDR3. Trimming removed 3 bases from V and 2 bases from J, with 7 bases in between. The germline CDR1 and CDR2 sequences are SQVTM and ANQGSEA. DNA of the CDR3: TGCAGCGTTGAGAAAGAGAACTATGGCTACACCTTC. The encoded protein is CSVEKENYGYTF.

The table lists this clonotype with a few counts. The J gene is TRBJ2-5, the V gene TRBV5-6; D gene uncertain. With 3 bases removed from V and 1 base from J, the gap between germline ends came to 7 bases. The CDR3 is 13 amino acids. Germline V lookup: CDR1 SGHDT, CDR2 YYEEEE. This CDR3 is CASSSNFQETQYF. CDR3 coding DNA: TGTGCCAGCAGCTCGAATTTCCAAGAGACCCAGTACTTC.

The CDR3 loop is CASSFPLTGSRKNTGELFF. DNA of the CDR3: TGTGCCAGCAGCTTCCCATTGACAGGGAGTAGGAAAAACACCGGGGAGCTGTTTTTT. J is TRBJ2-2 and V is TRBV7-9; 7 bases align to TRBD1. Per the germline V gene, CDR1 is SEHNR and CDR2 is FQNEAQ (reference sequence). The CDR3 is 19 residues long. Germline trimming cut 3 bases from V and 2 bases from J; bases unmatched to any gene: 15. Using reference TRBV7-9 and TRBJ2-2 for the parts outside the CDR3, the full variable domain is DTGVSQNPRHKITKRGQNVTFRCDPISEHNRLYWYRQTLGQGPEFLTYFQNEAQLEKSRLLSDRFSAERPKGSFSTLEIQRTEQGDSAMYLCASSFPLTGSRKNTGELFFGEGSRLTVL.

DNA of the CDR3: TGCAGTGCTAGATTGACTAGCGCCTCCTACGAGCAGTACTTC. It translates to CSARLTSASYEQYF. The chain links TRBV20-1 to TRBJ2-7; 8 bases match TRBD2. The CDR3 extends over 14 amino acids. Per the germline V gene, CDR1 is DFQATT and CDR2 is SNEGSKA (reference sequence). J lost 0 bases, V lost 2 bases, and 3 bases had no gene match.

This clonotype was recorded a few times. The chain carries TRBV21-1 and TRBJ1-2; TRBD1, as called in the table, went unchecked against the DNA. TRBV21-1 has pseudogene status. The CDR3 is 20 amino acids. CDR3 bases: TGTGCCAGCAGCAAACGAGAAGTCGACAGGGGGCTAGGCGAAATCTATGGCTACACCTTC. Its translation: CASSKREVDRGLGEIYGYTF.

This clonotype was found a few times. This sequence joins TRBV12-3 or TRBV12-4 and TRBJ2-1; 8 bases match TRBD1. The V segment lost 1 base and the J segment 10 bases; nucleotides outside the gene matches: 9. CDR3 length: 15 amino acids. The CDR3 reads CASSLGSGGYGEQFF. CDR3 sequence (DNA): TGTGCCAGCAGTTTAGGGTCAGGGGGCTACGGCGAGCAGTTCTTC.

This clonotype was recorded many times. This chain connects TRBV13 to TRBJ1-1; D call uncertain. The V end was cut by 0 bases, the J end by 4 bases, with 9 bases between. This CDR3 region has 14 residues. Germline V CDR1 and CDR2: PRHDT, FYEKMQ (reference sequence). CDR3 region: CASSLGREITEAFF. In nucleotides, the CDR3 is TGTGCCAGCAGCTTAGGGCGAGAAATCACTGAAGCTTTCTTT.

Note on this clonotype: One base away lies a much larger clone, so this may be a sequencing read error. The V gene is TRBV25-1, the J gene TRBJ2-5; D remains unclear. The DNA matches TRBJ2-7 better at its end, which makes the J call doubtful. The germline V gene has CDR1 MGHDK and CDR2 SYGVNS. The CDR3 runs to 11 residues. The CDR3: CASKKGSEQYF. CDR3 in DNA: TGTGCCAGCAAGAAGGGTAGCGAGCAGTACTTC.

This clonotype was observed at least ten times. The J gene is TRBJ2-7, the V gene TRBV4-2; D is possibly TRBD2 (5 bases). The CDR3 has 14 residues. Trimming stripped 0 bases from V and 4 bases from J, with 10 bases between. Germline CDR1 reads LGHNA; CDR2 reads YNFKEQ. CDR3 sequence: CASSQELWRYEQYF. DNA of the CDR3: TGTGCCAGCAGCCAAGAATTGTGGAGGTACGAGCAGTACTTC.

This clonotype was picked up a small number of times. V gene TRBV7-9 combines with J gene TRBJ1-4, with D perhaps TRBD1 (5 bases). The V gene lost 3 bases and the J gene lost 7 bases, with 15 bases spanning the gap. Per the germline V gene, CDR1 is SEHNR and CDR2 is FQNEAQ (reference sequence). This CDR3 comprises 15 residues. CDR3 region: CASSLGEVPGEKLFF. The CDR3 nucleotides are TGTGCCAGCAGCTTGGGGGAGGTTCCTGGTGAAAAACTGTTTTTT.

This sequence joins TRBV2 and TRBJ1-2; D call uncertain. CDR1 is SNHLY, CDR2 FYNNEI, per germline. Trimming stripped 1 base from V and 3 bases from J, with 12 bases between. The length of the CDR3 is 15 residues. CDR3 DNA sequence: TGTGCCAGCAGTGAAGAGACACAGTCACACTATGGCTACACCTTC. Its translation: CASSEETQSHYGYTF. The full variable domain, in which reference TRBV2 and TRBJ1-2 provide the parts outside the CDR3, is EPEVTQTPSHQVTQMGQEVILRCVPISNHLYFYWYRQILGQKVEFLVSFYNNEISEKSEIFDDQFSVERPDGSNFTLKIRSTKLEDSAMYFCASSEETQSHYGYTFGSGTRLTVV.

The chain carries TRBV19 and TRBJ2-1; D is perhaps TRBD2 (5 bases). The V end lost 11 bases, the J end lost 7 bases, and 18 bases lay between the germline ends. CDR1 LNHDA and CDR2 SQIVND come from the germline V gene (reference sequence). The CDR3 runs to 13 residues. CDR3 bases: TGTGCCTCCCGGGGTAGTCTTGGGAATGAGCAGTTCTTC. Its translation: CASRGSLGNEQFF.

The CDR3: CASSPRTVTQETQFF. The CDR3 DNA sequence: TGTGCCAGCAGTCCCCGGACAGTAACCCAAGAGACCCAGTTCTTC. The rearrangement links TRBV12-3 or TRBV12-4 to TRBJ2-5; perhaps TRBD1 as D (6 bases). The J call may be mistaken, given a closer DNA end match to TRBJ2-1. The CDR3 contains 15 residues.